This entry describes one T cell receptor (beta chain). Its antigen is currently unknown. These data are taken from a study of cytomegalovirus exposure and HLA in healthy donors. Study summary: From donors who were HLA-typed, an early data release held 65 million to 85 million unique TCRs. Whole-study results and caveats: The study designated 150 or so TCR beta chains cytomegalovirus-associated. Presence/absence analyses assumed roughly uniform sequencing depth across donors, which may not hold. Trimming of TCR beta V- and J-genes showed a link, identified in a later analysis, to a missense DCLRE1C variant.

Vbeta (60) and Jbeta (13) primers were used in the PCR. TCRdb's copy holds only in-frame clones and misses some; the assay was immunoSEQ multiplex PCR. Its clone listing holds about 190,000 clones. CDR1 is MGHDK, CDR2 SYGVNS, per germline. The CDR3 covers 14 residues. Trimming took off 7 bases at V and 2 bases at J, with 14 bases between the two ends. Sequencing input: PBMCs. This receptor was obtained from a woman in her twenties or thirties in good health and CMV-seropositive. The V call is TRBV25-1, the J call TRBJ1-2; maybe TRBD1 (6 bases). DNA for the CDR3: TGTGCCAGCAAAGAACCAGGGGAAAACTATGGCTACACCTTC. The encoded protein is CASKEPGENYGYTF.